A selection of T cell receptor beta chains follows, all from one sample in a study of T cells after yellow fever vaccination. TCRdb analysed the 5' RACE reads with MiXCR anew, one entry per CDR3 protein. The sample carries around 320,000 distinct CDR3 sequences, approximately 8% recorded once. Sequenced material: CD4+ T cells sorted from PBMCs, taken 5 days after the yellow fever booster vaccination. The source is a man between 18 and 29 years old who received the YFV17D yellow fever vaccine. Each CDR3 is given with its conserved first and last residue. The order of the fields is CDR3 protein, CDR3 DNA, clone size, J gene, D gene, V gene. A D gene is named only where the DNA matches it firmly. Some rows mark clone size as missing; the rest say once, few, many or name a class of expanded clone.

CASRRGNDPANYGYTF	TGTGCCAGCAGGAGAGGTAACGACCCCGCTAACTATGGCTACACCTTC	few	TRBJ1-2	NA	TRBV2
CASSLVPAGYNEQFF	TGCGCCAGCAGCTTGGTCCCAGCGGGGTACAATGAGCAGTTCTTC	few	TRBJ2-1	TRBD2	TRBV5-1
CASSFSERIDGELFF	TGTGCCAGCAGCTTCTCCGAGAGGATCGACGGGGAGCTGTTTTTT	many	TRBJ2-2	NA	TRBV7-9
CASSPQGSTDTQYF	TGCGCCAGCAGCCCCCAGGGGAGCACAGATACGCAGTATTTT	few	TRBJ2-3	NA	TRBV5-1
CASRGYDPGELFF	TGTGCCAGCAGGGGCTACGACCCCGGGGAGCTGTTTTTT	many	TRBJ2-2	NA	TRBV7-2
CASSKLGLAANTGELFF	TGCGCCAGCAGCAAATTAGGGCTAGCGGCGAACACCGGGGAGCTGTTTTTT	NA	TRBJ2-2	TRBD2	TRBV5-1
CASSPMRGQPQHF	TGTGCCAGCAGCCCAATGCGGGGTCAGCCCCAGCATTTT	NA	TRBJ1-5	NA	TRBV7-2
CASSWGGDTEAFF	TGCGCCAGCAGCTGGGGGGGGGACACTGAAGCTTTCTTT	few	TRBJ1-1	NA	TRBV5-1
CASSPFGGYNEQFF	TGTGCCAGCAGCCCATTCGGGGGCTACAATGAGCAGTTCTTC	few	TRBJ2-1	NA	TRBV11-2
CASSLMARQGSYEQYF	TGTGCCAGCTCACTTATGGCGAGACAGGGATCCTACGAGCAGTACTTC	NA	TRBJ2-7	TRBD1	TRBV18
CAISDEGGGINNEQFF	TGTGCCATCAGTGATGAAGGCGGGGGAATCAACAATGAGCAGTTCTTC	many	TRBJ2-1	TRBD2	TRBV10-3
CASSQYAIGELFF	TGTGCCAGCAGCCAATATGCAATCGGGGAGCTGTTTTTT	many	TRBJ2-2	NA	TRBV3-1
CASSQGRAEAFF	TGTGCCAGCAGCCAGGGGAGGGCTGAAGCTTTCTTT	few	TRBJ1-1	NA	TRBV6-5
CASSLGGDTEQYF	TGTGCCAGCAGCTTAGGGGGAGACACCGAGCAGTACTTC	NA	TRBJ2-7	NA	TRBV7-2
CASSGSMQGKAFF	TGTGCCAGCAGCGGATCGATGCAGGGTAAAGCTTTCTTT	NA	TRBJ1-1	NA	TRBV7-2
CSASGQLLETQYF	TGCAGTGCTAGTGGGCAGCTGTTAGAGACCCAGTACTTC	NA	TRBJ2-5	NA	TRBV20-1
CASSLQAVNYGYTF	TGTGCCAGCTCTCTCCAGGCCGTTAACTATGGCTACACCTTC	few	TRBJ1-2	NA	TRBV18
CACNPRTFNTIYF	TGTGCCTGCAACCCCCGGACATTCAACACCATATATTTT	once	TRBJ1-3	NA	TRBV12-3/TRBV12-4
CASTMGDTGLNQPQHF	TGTGCCAGCACGATGGGGGACACGGGCTTGAATCAGCCCCAGCATTTT	NA	TRBJ1-5	NA	TRBV19
CASRRGDTGELFF	TGCGCCAGCCGCCGTGGTGACACCGGGGAGCTGTTTTTT	few	TRBJ2-2	NA	TRBV5-1
CASRRLLQGNTIYF	TGTGCCAGCAGACGCCTCCTGCAGGGAAACACCATATATTTT	NA	TRBJ1-3	NA	TRBV12-3/TRBV12-4
CASQVVADTQYF	TGTGCCAGCCAAGTCGTGGCAGATACGCAGTATTTT	NA	TRBJ2-3	NA	TRBV18
CASGRPDHKNSPLHF	TGTGCCAGCGGCCGACCGGACCATAAAAATTCACCCCTCCACTTT	NA	TRBJ1-6	NA	TRBV6-2/TRBV6-3
CASSLAQTYEQYF	TGTGCCAGCAGCTTGGCTCAGACCTACGAGCAGTACTTC	NA	TRBJ2-7	NA	TRBV5-6
CANPGIETQYF	TGTGCCAACCCTGGGATAGAGACCCAGTACTTC	many	TRBJ2-5	NA	TRBV7-4
CASSVMRVGAEQFF	TGTGCCAGCAGCGTAATGAGGGTTGGTGCTGAGCAGTTCTTC	few	TRBJ2-1	NA	TRBV9
CSVATDTQYF	TGCAGCGTTGCCACAGATACGCAGTATTTT	few	TRBJ2-3	NA	TRBV29-1
CATVRDSSSYEQFF	TGTGCCACCGTCCGGGACAGTTCGTCCTATGAGCAGTTCTTC	few	TRBJ2-1	TRBD1	TRBV10-3